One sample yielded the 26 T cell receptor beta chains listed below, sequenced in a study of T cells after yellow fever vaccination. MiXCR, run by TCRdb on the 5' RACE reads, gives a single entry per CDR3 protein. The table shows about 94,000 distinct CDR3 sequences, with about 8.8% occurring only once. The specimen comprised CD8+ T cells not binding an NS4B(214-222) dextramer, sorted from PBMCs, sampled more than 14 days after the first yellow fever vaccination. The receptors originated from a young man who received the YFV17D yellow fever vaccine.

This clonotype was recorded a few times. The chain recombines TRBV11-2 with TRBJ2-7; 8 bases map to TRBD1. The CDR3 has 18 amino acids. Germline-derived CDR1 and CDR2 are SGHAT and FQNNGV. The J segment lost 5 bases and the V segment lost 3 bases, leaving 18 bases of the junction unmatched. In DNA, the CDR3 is TGTGCCAGCAGCTTGCCCCCCCGAAGGACAGGGCAGATCCACGAGCAGTACTTC. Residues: CASSLPPRRTGQIHEQYF.

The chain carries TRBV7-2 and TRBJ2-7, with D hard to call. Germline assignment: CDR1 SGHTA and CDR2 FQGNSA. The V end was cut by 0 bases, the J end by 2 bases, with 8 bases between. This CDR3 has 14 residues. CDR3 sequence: CASSLAPNTYEQYF. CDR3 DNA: TGTGCCAGCAGCTTAGCCCCCAATACCTACGAGCAGTACTTC.

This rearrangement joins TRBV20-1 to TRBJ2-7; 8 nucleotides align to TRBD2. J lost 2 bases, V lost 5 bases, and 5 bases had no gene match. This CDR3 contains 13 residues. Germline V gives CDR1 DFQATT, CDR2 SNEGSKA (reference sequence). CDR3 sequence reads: CSAQTSDTYEQYV. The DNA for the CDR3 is TGCAGTGCTCAGACTAGCGATACCTACGAGCAGTACGTC.

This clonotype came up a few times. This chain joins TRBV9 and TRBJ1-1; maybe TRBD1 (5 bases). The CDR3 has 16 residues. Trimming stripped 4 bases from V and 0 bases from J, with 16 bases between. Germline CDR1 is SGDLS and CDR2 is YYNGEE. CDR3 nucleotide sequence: TGTGCCAGCAGCCCCCGGGACTTACTCATGAACACTGAAGCTTTCTTT. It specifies CASSPRDLLMNTEAFF. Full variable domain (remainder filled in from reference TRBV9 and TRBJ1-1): DSGVTQTPKHLITATGQRVTLRCSPRSGDLSVYWYQQSLDQGLQFLIQYYNGEERAKGNILERFSAQQFPDLHSELNLSSLELGDSALYFCASSPRDLLMNTEAFFGQGTRLTVV.

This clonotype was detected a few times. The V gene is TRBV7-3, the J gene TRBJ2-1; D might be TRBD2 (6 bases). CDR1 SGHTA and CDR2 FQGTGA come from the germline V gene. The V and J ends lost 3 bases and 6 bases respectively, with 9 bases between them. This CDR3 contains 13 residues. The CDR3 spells CASSFGTPNEQFF. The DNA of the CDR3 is TGTGCCAGCAGCTTTGGGACTCCCAATGAGCAGTTCTTC.

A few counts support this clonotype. The CDR3 DNA reads TGTGCCAGCAGCTTGCCGACAGAGAACACCGGGGAGCTGTTTTTT. Residues: CASSLPTENTGELFF. J is TRBJ2-2 and V is TRBV5-6, with D perhaps TRBD1 (5 bases). V was clipped by 1 base and J by 1 base, with 8 bases between them. The germline V gene encodes CDR1 SGHDT and CDR2 YYEEEE. The CDR3 totals 15 residues.

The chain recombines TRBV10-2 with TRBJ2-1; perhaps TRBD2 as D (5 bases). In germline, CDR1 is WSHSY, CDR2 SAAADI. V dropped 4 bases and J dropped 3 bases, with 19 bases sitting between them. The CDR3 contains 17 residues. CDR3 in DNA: TGCGCCAGCAGTGCCCCGAGGGCAAACCGCTTCTACAATGAGCAGTTCTTC. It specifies CASSAPRANRFYNEQFF.

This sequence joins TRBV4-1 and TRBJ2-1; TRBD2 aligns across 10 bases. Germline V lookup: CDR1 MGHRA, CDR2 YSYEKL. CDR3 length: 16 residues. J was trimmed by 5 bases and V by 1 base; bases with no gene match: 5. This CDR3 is CASSQGRLAGDNEQFF. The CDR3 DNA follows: TGCGCCAGCAGCCAAGGCCGGCTAGCGGGGGACAATGAGCAGTTCTTC.

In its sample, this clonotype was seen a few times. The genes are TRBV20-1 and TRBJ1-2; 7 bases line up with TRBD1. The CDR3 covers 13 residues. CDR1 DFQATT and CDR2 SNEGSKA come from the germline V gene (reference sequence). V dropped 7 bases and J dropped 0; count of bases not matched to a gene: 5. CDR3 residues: CSGRDRANYGYTF. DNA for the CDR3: TGCAGTGGACGGGACAGAGCTAACTATGGCTACACCTTC.

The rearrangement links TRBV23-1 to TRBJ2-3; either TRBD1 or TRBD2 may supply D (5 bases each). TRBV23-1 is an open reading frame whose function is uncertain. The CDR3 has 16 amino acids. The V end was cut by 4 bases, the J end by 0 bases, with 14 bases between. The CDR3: CASSPLGGLSTDTQYF. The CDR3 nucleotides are TGCGCCAGCAGTCCCCTTGGGGGTCTTAGCACAGATACGCAGTATTTT.

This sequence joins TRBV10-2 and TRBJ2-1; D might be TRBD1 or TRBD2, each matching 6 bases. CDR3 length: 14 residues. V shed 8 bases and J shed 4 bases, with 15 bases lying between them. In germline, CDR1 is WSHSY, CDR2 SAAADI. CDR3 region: CASSSGAGYNEQFF. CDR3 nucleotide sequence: TGCGCCAGCTCTTCGGGGGCGGGTTACAATGAGCAGTTCTTC.

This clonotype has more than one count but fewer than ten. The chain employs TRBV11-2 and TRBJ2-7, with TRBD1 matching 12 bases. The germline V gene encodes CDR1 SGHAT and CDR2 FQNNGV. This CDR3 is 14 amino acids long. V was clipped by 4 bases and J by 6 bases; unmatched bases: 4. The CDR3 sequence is CASSSGTGGFEQYF. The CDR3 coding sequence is TGTGCCAGCAGCTCCGGGACAGGGGGCTTCGAGCAGTACTTC.

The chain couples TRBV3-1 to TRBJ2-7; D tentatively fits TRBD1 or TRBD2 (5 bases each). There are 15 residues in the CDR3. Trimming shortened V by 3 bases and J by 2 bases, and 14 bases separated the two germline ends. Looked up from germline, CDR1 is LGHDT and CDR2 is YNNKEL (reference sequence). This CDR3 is CASSQGVGAPYEQYF. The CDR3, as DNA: TGTGCCAGCAGCCAGGGGGTCGGGGCCCCCTACGAGCAGTACTTC.

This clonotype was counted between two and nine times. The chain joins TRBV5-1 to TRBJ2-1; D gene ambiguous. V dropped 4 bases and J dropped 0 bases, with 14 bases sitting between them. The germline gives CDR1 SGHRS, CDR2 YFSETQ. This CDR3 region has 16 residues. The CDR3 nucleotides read TGCGCCAGCAGCCCCGACGGGCGACTCTCCTACAATGAGCAGTTCTTC. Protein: CASSPDGRLSYNEQFF.

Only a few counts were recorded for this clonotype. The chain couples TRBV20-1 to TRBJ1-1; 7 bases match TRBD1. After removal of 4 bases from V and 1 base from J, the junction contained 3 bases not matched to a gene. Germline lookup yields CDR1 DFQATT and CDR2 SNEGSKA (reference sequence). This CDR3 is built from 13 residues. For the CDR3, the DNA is TGCAGTGCTATCAGGGGGGGGAACACTGAAGCTTTCTTT. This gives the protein CSAIRGGNTEAFF.

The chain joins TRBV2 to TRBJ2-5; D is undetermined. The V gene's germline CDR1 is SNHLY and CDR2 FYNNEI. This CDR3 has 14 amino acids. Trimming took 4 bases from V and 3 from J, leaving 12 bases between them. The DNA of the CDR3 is TGTGCCAGCAGTGGTTGGGCCCCCAAAGAGACCCAGTACTTC. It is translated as CASSGWAPKETQYF.

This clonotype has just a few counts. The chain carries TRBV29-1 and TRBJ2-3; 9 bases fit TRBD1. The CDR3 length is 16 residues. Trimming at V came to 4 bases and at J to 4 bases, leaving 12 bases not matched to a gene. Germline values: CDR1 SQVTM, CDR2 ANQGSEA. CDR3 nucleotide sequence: TGCAGCGTTGTACCGGGACAGGGAGGGGATCCAGATACGCAGTATTTT. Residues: CSVVPGQGGDPDTQYF.

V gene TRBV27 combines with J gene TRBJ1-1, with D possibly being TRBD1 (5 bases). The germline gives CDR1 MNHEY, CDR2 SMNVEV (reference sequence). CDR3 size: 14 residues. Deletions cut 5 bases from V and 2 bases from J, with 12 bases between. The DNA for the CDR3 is TGTGCCAGCAGTCCACGAGGGGCTAACACTGAAGCTTTCTTT. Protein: CASSPRGANTEAFF.

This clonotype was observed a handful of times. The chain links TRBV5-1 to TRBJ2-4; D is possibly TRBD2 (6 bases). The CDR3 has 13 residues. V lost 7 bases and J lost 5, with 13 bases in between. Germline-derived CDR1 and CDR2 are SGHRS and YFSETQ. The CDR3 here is CASGPEGQNIQYF. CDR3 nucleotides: TGCGCCAGCGGGCCGGAGGGGCAAAACATTCAGTACTTC.

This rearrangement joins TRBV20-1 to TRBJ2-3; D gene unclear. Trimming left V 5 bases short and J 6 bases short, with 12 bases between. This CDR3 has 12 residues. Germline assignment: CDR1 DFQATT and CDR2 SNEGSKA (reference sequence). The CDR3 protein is CSAPDVTDTQYF. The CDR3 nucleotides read TGCAGTGCTCCGGACGTTACGGATACGCAGTATTTT.

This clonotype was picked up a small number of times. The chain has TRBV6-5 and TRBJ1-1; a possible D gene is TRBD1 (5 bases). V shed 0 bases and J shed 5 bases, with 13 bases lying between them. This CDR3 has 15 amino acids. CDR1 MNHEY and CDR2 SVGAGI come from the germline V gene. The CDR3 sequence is CASSYSSTGATEAFF. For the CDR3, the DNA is TGTGCCAGCAGTTACTCTTCTACAGGAGCAACTGAAGCTTTCTTT.

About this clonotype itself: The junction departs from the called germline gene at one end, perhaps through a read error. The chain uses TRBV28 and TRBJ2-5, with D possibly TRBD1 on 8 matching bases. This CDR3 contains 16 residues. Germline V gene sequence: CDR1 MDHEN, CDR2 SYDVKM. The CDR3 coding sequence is TGTGCCTGCAGTCCGAGGCGGACAGGGAGGGAAGAGACCCAGTACTTC. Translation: CACSPRRTGREETQYF.

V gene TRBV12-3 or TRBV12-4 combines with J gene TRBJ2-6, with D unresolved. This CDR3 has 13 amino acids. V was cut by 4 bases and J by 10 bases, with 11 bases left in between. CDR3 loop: CASSSETGNVLTF. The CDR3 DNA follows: TGTGCCAGCAGTTCAGAGACTGGTAACGTCCTGACTTTC.

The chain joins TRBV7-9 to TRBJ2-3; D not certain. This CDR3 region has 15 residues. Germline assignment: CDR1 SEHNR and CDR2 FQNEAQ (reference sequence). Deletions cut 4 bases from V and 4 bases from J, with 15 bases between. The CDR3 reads CASSSTTEKADTQYF. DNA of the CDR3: TGTGCCAGCAGCTCGACGACGGAGAAGGCAGATACGCAGTATTTT.

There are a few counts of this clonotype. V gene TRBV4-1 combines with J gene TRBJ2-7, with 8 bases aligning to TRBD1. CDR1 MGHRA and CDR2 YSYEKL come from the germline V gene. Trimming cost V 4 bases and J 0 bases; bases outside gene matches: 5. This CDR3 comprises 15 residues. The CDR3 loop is CASSPRTGSSYEQYV. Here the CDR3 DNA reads TGCGCCAGCAGCCCGAGGACAGGGAGCTCCTACGAGCAGTACGTC.

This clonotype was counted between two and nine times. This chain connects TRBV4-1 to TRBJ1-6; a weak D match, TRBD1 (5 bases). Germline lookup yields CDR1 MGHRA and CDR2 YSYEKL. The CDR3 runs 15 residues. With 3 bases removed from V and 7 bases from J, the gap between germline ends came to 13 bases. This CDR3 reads CASSQIGESNSPLHF. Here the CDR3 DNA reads TGCGCCAGCAGCCAGATAGGGGAGAGCAATTCACCCCTCCACTTT.